One sample yielded the 13 T cell receptor beta chains listed below, sequenced in a study of blood T cells in healthy people across ages. Sample-barcoded 5' priming and a J-beta primer mix drove a second PCR of about 6 to 12 cycles. From the 5' RACE reads, TCRdb called clonotypes with MiXCR, one entry per CDR3 protein. This table has about a million distinct CDR3 sequences, just over 50% appearing once. Source material: blood. The receptors stem from a woman aged 55-75 years in good health.

The chain has TRBV20-1 and TRBJ2-5; 8 bases map to TRBD1. CDR3 length: 15 amino acids. CDR1 and CDR2 (germline): DFQATT, SNEGSKA (reference sequence). V lost 5 bases to trimming and J lost 3 bases; unmatched junction nucleotides: 11. The CDR3 reads CSAEVQGVGKETQYF. For the CDR3, the DNA is TGCAGTGCTGAAGTACAGGGGGTTGGTAAAGAGACCCAGTACTTC.

V usage is TRBV6-5 and J usage is TRBJ2-7; tentatively, D is TRBD1 (5 bases). From germline, CDR1 is MNHEY and CDR2 SVGAGI. The V end was cut by 0 bases, the J end by 4 bases, with 10 bases between. CDR3 length: 14 amino acids. CDR3 coding DNA: TGTGCCAGCAGTTACTCGAGCAGGGCTTACGAGCAGTACTTC. Amino acids: CASSYSSRAYEQYF.

The chain uses TRBV29-1 and TRBJ1-3, with no clear D. CDR3 size: 13 residues. Between the trimmed V and J ends, which lost 6 bases and 2 bases, there was a span of 11 bases. CDR1 and CDR2 (germline): SQVTM, ANQGSEA. The CDR3 coding sequence is TGCAGCGTCGAGACCCATACTGGAAACACCATATATTTT. It codes for CSVETHTGNTIYF.

The chain links TRBV10-3 to TRBJ2-7; D may be TRBD1 (6 bases). The CDR3 sequence is 16 residues long. Germline loops: CDR1 ENHRY, CDR2 SYGVKD. The germline V and J ends were trimmed by 0 bases and 6 bases, with 18 bases remaining between them. CDR3 coding DNA: TGTGCCATCAGTGAGTCGGAGGTGGCAGGGGTCGGCGAGCAGTACTTC. Protein: CAISESEVAGVGEQYF.

This chain links TRBV30 with TRBJ2-3; 7 bases match TRBD2. This CDR3 is built from 14 residues. Trimming cost V 4 bases and J 4 bases; bases outside gene matches: 8. Germline V lookup: CDR1 GTSNPN, CDR2 SVGIG (reference sequence). CDR3 protein: CAWKVGRNSDTQYF. In DNA, the CDR3 is TGTGCCTGGAAAGTCGGGAGGAACTCAGATACGCAGTATTTT. The variable domain in full, completed from reference TRBV30 and TRBJ2-3, reads SQTIHQWPATLVQPVGSPLSLECTVEGTSNPNLYWYRQAAGRGLQLLFYSVGIGQISSEVPQNLSASRPQDRQFILSSKKLLLSDSGFYLCAWKVGRNSDTQYFGPGTRLTVL.

V gene TRBV28 combines with J gene TRBJ2-7; D is uncertain. The CDR3 covers 13 residues. Trimming took off 7 bases at V and 8 bases at J, with 18 bases between the two ends. CDR1 and CDR2 (germline): MDHEN, SYDVKM. CDR3 DNA: TGTGCCAGCACCCACGCTACTGACGTTCAGCAGTACTTC. It specifies CASTHATDVQQYF.

The chain joins TRBV6-1 to TRBJ2-1; TRBD2 matches at 11 bases. Germline CDR1 is MNHNS and CDR2 is SASEGT. CDR3 length: 15 amino acids. After removal of 3 bases from V and 10 bases from J, the junction contained 8 bases not matched to a gene. CDR3 coding DNA: TGTGCCAGCAGTGAGCTAGCGGGAGGCCGGGAGGAGCAGTTCTTC. Translation gives CASSELAGGREEQFF.

In this sample, this clonotype turned up a few times. The genes are TRBV20-1 and TRBJ2-5; 11 bases fit TRBD2. Germline CDR1 reads DFQATT; CDR2 reads SNEGSKA (reference sequence). The ends lost 4 bases at V and 5 bases at J; junction bases unmatched: 6. There are 14 residues in the CDR3. CDR3 amino acids: CSATSSGRIETQYF. The CDR3 DNA reads as TGCAGTGCTACTTCTAGCGGGAGGATTGAGACCCAGTACTTC.

The chain has TRBV12-3 or TRBV12-4 and TRBJ2-6; D may be TRBD1 or TRBD2 (5 bases each). V was trimmed by 3 bases and J by 0 bases, leaving 15 bases between them. The CDR3 totals 18 residues. The CDR3: CASSLDGRAGSGANVLTF. CDR3 nucleotide sequence: TGTGCCAGCAGTTTGGACGGCAGGGCGGGCTCTGGGGCCAACGTCCTGACTTTC.

The chain is built from TRBV9 and TRBJ2-7; 10 bases agree with TRBD1. This CDR3 region has 17 residues. Germline V gene sequence: CDR1 SGDLS, CDR2 YYNGEE. The junction had 10 bases not matched to a gene; V was cut back by 3 bases and J by 1 base. DNA for the CDR3: TGTGCCAGCAGCGCAAGAACCGGGACAGGGGCATCCTACGAGCAGTACTTC. This encodes CASSARTGTGASYEQYF.

The chain has TRBV20-1 and TRBJ2-1; 12 nucleotides agree with TRBD2. CDR3 length: 16 amino acids. CDR1 is DFQATT and CDR2 is SNEGSKA in the germline V gene (reference sequence). Losses at the gene ends were 7 bases for V and 7 bases for J; bases not matched to a gene: 14. In DNA, the CDR3 is TGCAGTGTTACCAGACAGACTAGCGGGAGAAGAAATGAGCAGTTCTTC. Protein: CSVTRQTSGRRNEQFF.

The chain couples TRBV20-1 to TRBJ1-1; D unclear. V lost 2 bases and J lost 3, with 10 bases in between. This CDR3 is 13 amino acids long. Germline V gene data show CDR1 as DFQATT and CDR2 as SNEGSKA (reference sequence). The chain's CDR3 is CSARSDHDTEAFF. The DNA of the CDR3 is TGCAGTGCTAGATCCGATCATGACACTGAAGCTTTCTTT.

The chain links TRBV20-1 to TRBJ2-7; D might be TRBD2 (6 bases). CDR3 length: 12 residues. V was clipped by 4 bases and J by 2 bases, with 9 bases between them. The germline gives CDR1 DFQATT, CDR2 SNEGSKA (reference sequence). As DNA, the CDR3 is TGCAGTGCTAAGCGGGCCGCCTACGAGCAGTACTTC. This encodes CSAKRAAYEQYF.